This T cell receptor (beta chain) was sequenced in a study of a mutant IDH1 vaccine in newly diagnosed glioma. Turning to this clone: Its antigen is undetermined.

Specified time point: week 23, last vaccination. The content of each vaccine dose was 300 ug of mutant IDH1 20-mer peptide, and topical imiquimod accompanied it. The protocol was immunoSEQ multiplex PCR, while the TCRdb copy is restricted to in-frame clones and leaves out a portion. The sample yields around 85,000 clones, 65% to 90% seen once. The germline V and J ends were trimmed by 6 bases and 1 base, with 18 bases remaining between them. The CDR3 is made up of 16 amino acids. In germline, CDR1 is MDHEN, CDR2 SYDVKM. The origin of this receptor is a man aged 25 to 40 with glioma. Some clones in this sample may be carry-over from other donors' samples. The source material was PBMCs, sampled from a glioma patient whose treatment included an IDH1 peptide vaccine. The rearrangement links TRBV28 to TRBJ1-1, with unresolved D. CDR3 protein: CASRTPNRPSNTEAFF. Written as DNA, the CDR3 is TGTGCCAGCAGGACCCCCAATAGACCGTCGAACACTGAAGCTTTCTTT.